One sample yielded the 4 T cell receptor beta chains listed below, sequenced in a study of T cell responses to AZD1222 COVID-19 vaccine. Clones were sequenced by immunoSEQ multiplex PCR, and TCRdb holds only the in-frame ones, with some missing. The repertoire holds about 120,000 clones, with about 90% as singletons. Sequences were derived from peripheral blood, sampled on day 0 of AZD1222 vaccination. The receptors come from an adult in good health.

The chain couples TRBV14 to TRBJ2-7, with TRBD2 matching 9 bases. Per germline, CDR1 SGHDN and CDR2 FVKESK. Trimming took 0 bases from V and 6 from J; bases not matched to a gene: 12. This CDR3 contains 17 residues. The CDR3 coding sequence is TGTGCCAGCAGCCAAGATGTGGGGGGACTAGCCGTAACCGAGCAGTACTTC. It translates to CASSQDVGGLAVTEQYF.

This clone was observed once. CDR3 protein: CASSPRDSNTEAFF. As DNA, the CDR3 is TGTGCCAGCAGCCCCCGGGACAGCAACACTGAAGCTTTCTTT. The rearrangement uses TRBV9 and TRBJ1-1, with 7 nucleotides matching TRBD1. This CDR3 region has 14 residues. Germline V gene lookup returns CDR1 SGDLS and CDR2 YYNGEE. V trimming: 4 bases; J trimming: 2 bases; junction bases outside the gene matches: 5.

V gene TRBV2 combines with J gene TRBJ2-7; 7 nucleotides match TRBD1. The CDR3 contains 13 residues. Germline CDR1 and CDR2: SNHLY and FYNNEI. The junction had 7 bases not matched to a gene; V was cut back by 10 bases and J by 1 base. CDR3 region: CATRRGRSYEQYF. CDR3 bases: TGTGCCACCCGAAGGGGGCGATCCTACGAGCAGTACTTC.

This clone was detected only once. For the CDR3, the DNA is TGCGCCAGCAGTGAAAGTGGGACAGGCCTACGGAAGCAGTACTTC. The encoded protein is CASSESGTGLRKQYF. This chain connects TRBV10-2 to TRBJ2-7, with 8 bases identical to TRBD1. V shed 3 bases and J 8 bases; nucleotides not matched to a gene: 12. Germline values: CDR1 WSHSY, CDR2 SAAADI. CDR3 size: 15 residues.